Listed below are T cell receptor beta chains from one sample, sequenced in a study of cytomegalovirus exposure and HLA in healthy donors. Sequencing was performed with immunoSEQ multiplex PCR; in TCRdb, only in-frame clones are kept and a portion is missing. Of around 110,000 clones listed, about 88% were seen once; the top ten hold less than 2%. The sequenced sample consisted of PBMCs. The source is a woman younger than 35 in good health and CMV-seropositive. The CDR3 runs from the conserved cysteine through the conserved F or W. D genes are given only for firm matches. The size field is filled for only some rows; it gives once, few, many or a size class.

>.|TRBV4-1|TRBJ1-4|TRBD1
CASSQGTGTATNEKLFF
TGCGCCAGCAGCCAAGGGACAGGGACCGCAACTAATGAAAAACTGTTTTTT
>.|TRBV9|TRBJ1-2|.
CASSVAPVSAGYGYTF
TGTGCCAGCAGCGTCGCCCCCGTGTCGGCGGGCTATGGCTACACCTTC
>.|TRBV11-2|TRBJ2-2|.
CASSAHGQSTGELFF
TGTGCCAGCAGCGCCCATGGACAGAGCACCGGGGAGCTGTTTTTT
>.|TRBV7-9|TRBJ2-5|TRBD1
CASSLMWQGVQTQYF
TGTGCCAGCAGCTTAATGTGGCAGGGGGTACAGACCCAGTACTTC
>once|TRBV18|TRBJ2-3|.
CASSPMTSGGTDTQYF
TGTGCCAGCTCACCGATGACTAGTGGGGGCACAGATACGCAGTATTTT
>.|TRBV6-4|TRBJ1-5|.
CASSDSIRGPQHF
TGTGCCAGCAGTGACTCGATTAGGGGGCCCCAGCATTTT
>.|TRBV2|TRBJ2-2|.
CASSEALRGAGELFF
TGTGCCAGCAGTGAAGCGCTTCGGGGAGCCGGGGAGCTGTTTTTT
>.|TRBV9|TRBJ2-7|.
CASSVGAGADREQYF
TGTGCCAGCAGCGTAGGAGCTGGGGCCGACCGGGAGCAGTACTTC
>.|TRBV7-9|TRBJ2-7|TRBD2
CASSSPSASGSEQYF
TGTGCCAGCAGCTCCCCATCGGCTAGCGGGTCCGAGCAGTACTTC
>few|TRBV2|TRBJ2-1|.
CATLRDNEQFF
TGTGCCACCCTCAGGGATAATGAGCAGTTCTTC
>.|TRBV7-9|TRBJ1-4|.
CASSSFQTFNEKLFF
TGTGCCAGCAGCTCATTCCAGACTTTTAATGAAAAACTGTTTTTT
>.|TRBV7-7|TRBJ1-5|TRBD1
CASSLADRLNQPQHF
TGTGCCAGCAGCTTAGCGGACAGGTTAAATCAGCCCCAGCATTTT
>once|TRBV7-2|TRBJ1-5|.
CASSLASGGNQPQHF
TGTGCCAGCAGCTTAGCCTCCGGGGGCAATCAGCCCCAGCATTTT
>.|TRBV13|TRBJ2-1|TRBD2
CASSLTSGGEKFF
TGTGCCAGCAGCTTGACTAGCGGGGGGGAGAAGTTCTTC
>few|TRBV9|TRBJ1-3|TRBD1
CASSYGTGENTIYF
TGTGCCAGCAGCTACGGGACAGGGGAAAACACCATATATTTT
>.|TRBV27|TRBJ2-1|TRBD2
CASSPGLAGAISYNEQFF
TGTGCCAGCAGTCCCGGACTAGCGGGGGCGATATCCTACAATGAGCAGTTCTTC
>.|TRBV20-1|TRBJ2-1|TRBD1
CSFDRGHEQFF
TGCAGTTTCGACAGGGGTCATGAGCAGTTCTTC
>.|TRBV7-9|TRBJ2-1|TRBD2
CASSISGGSYNEQFF
TGTGCCAGCAGCATTAGCGGGGGGTCTTACAATGAGCAGTTCTTC
>.|TRBV28|TRBJ2-7|.
CASSPPGVGREQYF
TGTGCCAGCAGTCCTCCCGGGGTAGGACGCGAGCAGTACTTC
>.|TRBV5-6|TRBJ1-6|TRBD1
CASSLRDREGPLHF
TGTGCCAGCAGCTTGAGGGACAGGGAAGGACCCCTCCACTTT
>.|TRBV11-3|TRBJ2-1|.
CASKGNEQFF
TGTGCCAGCAAGGGGAATGAGCAGTTCTTC
>.|TRBV28|TRBJ2-1|.
CASSLWGANEQFF
TGTGCCAGCAGTTTATGGGGGGCGAATGAGCAGTTCTTC
>.|TRBV5-4|TRBJ1-2|.
CASSPRGSNYGYTF
TGTGCCAGCAGCCCCAGAGGCAGTAACTATGGCTACACCTTC
>.|TRBV7-2|TRBJ1-4|TRBD1
CASSLEGAPNEKLFF
TGTGCCAGCAGCTTAGAGGGGGCACCTAATGAAAAACTGTTTTTT
>.|TRBV7-2|TRBJ2-1|.
CASSSARYNEQFF
TGTGCCAGCAGCTCCGCCAGGTACAATGAGCAGTTCTTC
>once|TRBV5-4|TRBJ1-6|TRBD1
CASSIRGQGIGSPLHF
TGTGCCAGCAGCATCCGGGGACAGGGAATTGGATCACCCCTCCACTTT
>.|TRBV28|TRBJ1-5|TRBD1
CASSPLGQVGQPQHF
TGTGCCAGCAGCCCCCTTGGACAGGTGGGTCAGCCCCAGCATTTT
>.|TRBV6-5|TRBJ2-3|.
CASSLRQLGSTDTQYF
TGTGCCAGCAGTTTAAGACAGTTAGGGAGCACAGATACGCAGTATTTT
>.|TRBV28|TRBJ2-7|.
CASSGGDYEQYF
TGTGCCAGCAGCGGGGGTGACTACGAGCAGTACTTC
>few|TRBV25-1|TRBJ2-2|.
CASSLTTANTGELFF
TGTGCCAGCAGTCTAACCACCGCGAACACCGGGGAGCTGTTTTTT
>.|TRBV2|TRBJ1-2|TRBD1
CASSEGQGSRYGYTF
TGTGCCAGCAGTGAGGGACAGGGGTCTCGCTATGGCTACACCTTC
>.|TRBV5-4|TRBJ2-1|TRBD1
CASSLWTGGSGNEQFF
TGTGCCAGCAGCTTGTGGACAGGGGGCTCGGGGAATGAGCAGTTCTTC
>.|TRBV18|TRBJ1-2|.
CASSAGINYGYTF
TGTGCCAGTTCGGCGGGGATTAACTATGGCTACACCTTC
>.|TRBV9|TRBJ2-1|TRBD1
CASSAKKPGQDNEQFF
TGTGCCAGCAGCGCGAAGAAGCCGGGACAGGACAATGAGCAGTTCTTC
>.|TRBV9|TRBJ1-1|TRBD1
CASSRTGGGTEAFF
TGTGCCAGCAGCCGAACAGGGGGCGGAACTGAAGCTTTCTTT
>.|TRBV9|TRBJ1-2|.
CASSVVAGDGYTF
TGTGCCAGCAGCGTAGTAGCAGGGGATGGCTACACCTTC
>.|TRBV6-1|TRBJ1-4|TRBD1
CASSEVTGENEKLFF
TGTGCCAGCAGTGAGGTGACAGGGGAAAATGAAAAACTGTTTTTT
>.|TRBV9|TRBJ2-3|.
CASSVGGVTDTQYF
TGTGCCAGCAGCGTAGGGGGCGTTACAGATACGCAGTATTTT
>.|TRBV7-2|TRBJ2-5|.
CASSSGKGETQYF
TGTGCCAGCAGCTCGGGCAAGGGGGAGACCCAGTACTTC
>.|TRBV11-3|TRBJ2-1|TRBD2
CASSPSGGGTYNEQFF
TGTGCCAGCAGCCCAAGCGGGGGGGGGACCTACAATGAGCAGTTCTTC
>.|TRBV5-6|TRBJ2-5|.
CASSLNRVPHEETQYF
TGTGCCAGCAGCCTGAACAGGGTCCCCCACGAAGAGACCCAGTACTTC
>.|TRBV27|TRBJ2-7|TRBD2
CASSILSGGTYEQYF
TGTGCCAGCAGTATCCTGAGCGGGGGGACCTACGAGCAGTACTTC
>.|TRBV7-9|TRBJ2-1|.
CASSLVFRGNEQFF
TGTGCCAGCAGCTTAGTGTTTAGGGGCAATGAGCAGTTCTTC
>.|TRBV5-4|TRBJ1-1|.
CASTTKTENTEAFF
TGTGCCAGCACCACAAAGACAGAGAACACTGAAGCTTTCTTT
>.|TRBV4-1|TRBJ2-5|TRBD1
CASSRSTGQGVETQYF
TGCGCCAGCAGCCGTTCGACGGGACAGGGGGTGGAGACCCAGTACTTC
>.|TRBV9|TRBJ1-1|TRBD1
CASSFGTGGTEAFF
TGTGCCAGCAGCTTTGGGACAGGGGGGACTGAAGCTTTCTTT
>.|TRBV18|TRBJ2-3|TRBD2
CASSPSGGAADTQYF
TGTGCCAGCTCACCAAGCGGGGGGGCCGCAGATACGCAGTATTTT
>.|TRBV28|TRBJ1-3|TRBD1
CASSSGTVFPRLGNSGNTIYF
TGTGCCAGCAGCTCCGGGACAGTCTTCCCCCGTCTGGGTAACTCTGGAAACACCATATATTTT
>.|TRBV28|TRBJ2-2|TRBD1
CASSFIGHPSTGFGELFF
TGTGCCAGCAGTTTTATTGGTCATCCTTCGACAGGGTTCGGGGAGCTGTTTTTT
>.|TRBV6-6|TRBJ1-5|.
CASSLRRDNQPQHF
TGTGCCAGCAGTCTACGACGGGACAATCAGCCCCAGCATTTT
>.|TRBV28|TRBJ2-3|.
CASTTDSSSTDTQYF
TGTGCCAGTACCACGGACAGCTCTAGCACAGATACGCAGTATTTT
>.|TRBV18|TRBJ1-1|TRBD1
CASSPDRVDEAFF
TGTGCCAGCTCACCGGACAGGGTAGATGAAGCTTTCTTT